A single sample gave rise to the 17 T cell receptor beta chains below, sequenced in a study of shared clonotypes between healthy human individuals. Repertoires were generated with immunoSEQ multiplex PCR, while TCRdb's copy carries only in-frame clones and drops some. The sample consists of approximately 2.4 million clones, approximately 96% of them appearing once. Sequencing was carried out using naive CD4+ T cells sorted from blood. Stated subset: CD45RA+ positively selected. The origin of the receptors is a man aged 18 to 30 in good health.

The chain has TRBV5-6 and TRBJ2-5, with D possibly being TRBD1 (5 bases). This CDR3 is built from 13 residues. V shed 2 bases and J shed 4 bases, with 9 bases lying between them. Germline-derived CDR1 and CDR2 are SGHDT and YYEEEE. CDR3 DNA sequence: TGTGCCAGCAGCTTCACAAGGGGAGAGACCCAGTACTTC. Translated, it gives CASSFTRGETQYF.

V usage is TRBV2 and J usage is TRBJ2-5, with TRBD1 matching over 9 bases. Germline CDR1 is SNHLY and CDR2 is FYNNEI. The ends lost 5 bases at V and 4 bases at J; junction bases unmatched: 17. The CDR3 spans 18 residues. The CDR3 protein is CASSPSPYTGGAGETQYF. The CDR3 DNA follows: TGTGCCAGCAGTCCGAGTCCCTACACAGGGGGCGCGGGAGAGACCCAGTACTTC. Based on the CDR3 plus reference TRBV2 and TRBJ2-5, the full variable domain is EPEVTQTPSHQVTQMGQEVILRCVPISNHLYFYWYRQILGQKVEFLVSFYNNEISEKSEIFDDQFSVERPDGSNFTLKIRSTKLEDSAMYFCASSPSPYTGGAGETQYFGPGTRLLVL.

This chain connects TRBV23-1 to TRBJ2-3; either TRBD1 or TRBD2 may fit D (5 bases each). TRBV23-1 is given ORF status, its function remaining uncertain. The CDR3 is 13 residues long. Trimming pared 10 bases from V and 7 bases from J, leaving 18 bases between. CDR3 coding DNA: TGCGCCAATCCTCGACGGGGCGTCAATACGCAGTATTTT. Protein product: CANPRRGVNTQYF.

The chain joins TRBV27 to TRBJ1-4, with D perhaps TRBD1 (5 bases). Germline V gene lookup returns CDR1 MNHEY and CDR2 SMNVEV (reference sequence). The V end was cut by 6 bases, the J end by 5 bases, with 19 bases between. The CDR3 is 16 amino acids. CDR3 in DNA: TGTGCCAGCAGCCTTTCCTTCTGGGGGTTAAATGAAAAACTGTTTTTT. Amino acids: CASSLSFWGLNEKLFF.

For the CDR3, the DNA is TGTGCCAGCAGCAAAAACCACCCCGGGCCCCGTGGGGGGGCCAACGTCCTGACTTTC. Translation gives CASSKNHPGPRGGANVLTF. This rearrangement joins TRBV21-1 to TRBJ2-6. TRBV21-1 is a pseudogene segment. The CDR3 contains 19 residues.

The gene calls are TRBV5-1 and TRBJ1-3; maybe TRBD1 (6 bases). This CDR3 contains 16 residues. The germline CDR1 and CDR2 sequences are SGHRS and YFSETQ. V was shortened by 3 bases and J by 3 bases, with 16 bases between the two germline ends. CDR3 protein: CASSWATGQGGNTIYF. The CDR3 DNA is TGCGCCAGCAGCTGGGCCACAGGGCAAGGTGGAAACACCATATATTTT.

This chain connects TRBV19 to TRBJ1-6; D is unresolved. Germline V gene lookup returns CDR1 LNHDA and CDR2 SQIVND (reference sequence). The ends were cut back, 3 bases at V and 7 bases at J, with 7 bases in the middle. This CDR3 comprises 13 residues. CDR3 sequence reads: CASSMQENSPLHF. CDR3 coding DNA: TGTGCCAGTAGTATGCAGGAAAATTCACCCCTCCACTTT.

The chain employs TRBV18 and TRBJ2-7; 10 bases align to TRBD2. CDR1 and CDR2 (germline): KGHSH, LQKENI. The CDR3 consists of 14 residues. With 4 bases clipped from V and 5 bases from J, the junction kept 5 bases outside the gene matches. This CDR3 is CASSQGLAVHEQYF. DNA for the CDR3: TGTGCCAGCTCACAAGGACTAGCGGTCCACGAGCAGTACTTC. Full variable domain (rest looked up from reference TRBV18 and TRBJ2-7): NAGVMQNPRHLVRRRGQEARLRCSPMKGHSHVYWYRQLPEEGLKFMVYLQKENIIDESGMPKERFSAEFPKEGPSILRIQQVVRGDSAAYFCASSQGLAVHEQYFGPGTRLTVT.

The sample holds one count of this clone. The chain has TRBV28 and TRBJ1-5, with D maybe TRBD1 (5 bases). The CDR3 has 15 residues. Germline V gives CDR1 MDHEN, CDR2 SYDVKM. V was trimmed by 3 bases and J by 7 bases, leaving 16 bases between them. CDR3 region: CASSLSIQGGQPQHF. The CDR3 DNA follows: TGTGCCAGCAGTTTGTCAATTCAGGGTGGGCAGCCCCAGCATTTT.

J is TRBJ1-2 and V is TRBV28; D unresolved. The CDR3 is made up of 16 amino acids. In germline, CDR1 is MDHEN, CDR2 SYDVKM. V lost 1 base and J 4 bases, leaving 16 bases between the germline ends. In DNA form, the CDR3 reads TGTGCCAGCAGTTTATTATTTTCCGATGTAACCTATGGCTACACCTTC. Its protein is CASSLLFSDVTYGYTF.

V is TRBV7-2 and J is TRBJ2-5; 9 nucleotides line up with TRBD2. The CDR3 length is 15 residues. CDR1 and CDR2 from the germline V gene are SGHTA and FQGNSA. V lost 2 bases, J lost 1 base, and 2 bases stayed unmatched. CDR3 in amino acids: CASSLIAGVQETQYF. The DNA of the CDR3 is TGTGCCAGCAGCTTAATAGCGGGGGTCCAAGAGACCCAGTACTTC.

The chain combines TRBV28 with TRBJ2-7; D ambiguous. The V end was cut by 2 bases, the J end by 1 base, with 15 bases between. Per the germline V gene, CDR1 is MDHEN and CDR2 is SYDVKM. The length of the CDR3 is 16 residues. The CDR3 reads CASSLGTTFFSYEQYF. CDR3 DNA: TGTGCCAGCAGTTTAGGAACGACCTTTTTTTCCTACGAGCAGTACTTC.

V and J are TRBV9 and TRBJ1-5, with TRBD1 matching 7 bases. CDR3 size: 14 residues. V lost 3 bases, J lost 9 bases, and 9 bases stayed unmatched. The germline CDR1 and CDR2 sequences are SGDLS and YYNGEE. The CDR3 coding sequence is TGTGCCAGCAGCGCGACCCAGGGGGGAGGGCCCCAGCATTTT. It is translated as CASSATQGGGPQHF.

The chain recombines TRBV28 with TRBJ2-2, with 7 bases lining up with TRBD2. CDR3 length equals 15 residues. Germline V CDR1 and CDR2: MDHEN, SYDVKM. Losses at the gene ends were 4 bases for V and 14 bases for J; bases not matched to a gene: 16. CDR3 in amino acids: CASSSSGSGDPGLFF. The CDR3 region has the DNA TGTGCCAGCAGTTCCTCGGGGAGCGGGGACCCGGGTCTGTTTTTT.

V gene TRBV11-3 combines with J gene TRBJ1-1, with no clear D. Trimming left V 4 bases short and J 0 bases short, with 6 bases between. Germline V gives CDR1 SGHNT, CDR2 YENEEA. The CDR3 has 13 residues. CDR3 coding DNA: TGTGCCAGCAGCTCCAATCTGAACACTGAAGCTTTCTTT. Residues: CASSSNLNTEAFF.

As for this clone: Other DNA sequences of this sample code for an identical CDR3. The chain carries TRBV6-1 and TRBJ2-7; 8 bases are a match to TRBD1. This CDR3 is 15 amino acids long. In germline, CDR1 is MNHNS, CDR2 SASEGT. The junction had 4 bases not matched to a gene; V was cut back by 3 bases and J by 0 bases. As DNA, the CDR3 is TGTGCCAGCAGTGACCCAGGGGGCAGCTCCTACGAGCAGTACTTC. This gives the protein CASSDPGGSSYEQYF.

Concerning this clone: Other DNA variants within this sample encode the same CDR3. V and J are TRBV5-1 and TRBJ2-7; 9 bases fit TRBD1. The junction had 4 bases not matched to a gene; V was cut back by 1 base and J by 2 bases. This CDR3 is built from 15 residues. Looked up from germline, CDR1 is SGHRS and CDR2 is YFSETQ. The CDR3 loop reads CASSLTGQGAYEQYF. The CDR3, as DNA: TGCGCCAGCAGCTTGACGGGACAGGGCGCCTACGAGCAGTACTTC.